This T cell receptor beta chain derives from a study of blood T cell repertoires in COVID-19. The protocol was immunoSEQ multiplex PCR, while the TCRdb copy is restricted to in-frame clones and leaves out a portion. The sample has roughly 170,000 clones, roughly 85% seen once; the top ten hold approximately 26%. Specimen: peripheral blood. This TCR derives from a woman in her seventies with acute or convalescent COVID-19.

The CDR3 DNA is TGTGCCAGCAGCAGAGGGGGAAACACCATATATTTT. Translated: CASSRGGNTIYF. The rearrangement joins TRBV19 to TRBJ1-3; no firm D call. Looked up from germline, CDR1 is LNHDA and CDR2 is SQIVND (reference sequence). V lost 9 bases to trimming and J lost 4 bases, with 10 bases between them. This CDR3 has 12 residues.